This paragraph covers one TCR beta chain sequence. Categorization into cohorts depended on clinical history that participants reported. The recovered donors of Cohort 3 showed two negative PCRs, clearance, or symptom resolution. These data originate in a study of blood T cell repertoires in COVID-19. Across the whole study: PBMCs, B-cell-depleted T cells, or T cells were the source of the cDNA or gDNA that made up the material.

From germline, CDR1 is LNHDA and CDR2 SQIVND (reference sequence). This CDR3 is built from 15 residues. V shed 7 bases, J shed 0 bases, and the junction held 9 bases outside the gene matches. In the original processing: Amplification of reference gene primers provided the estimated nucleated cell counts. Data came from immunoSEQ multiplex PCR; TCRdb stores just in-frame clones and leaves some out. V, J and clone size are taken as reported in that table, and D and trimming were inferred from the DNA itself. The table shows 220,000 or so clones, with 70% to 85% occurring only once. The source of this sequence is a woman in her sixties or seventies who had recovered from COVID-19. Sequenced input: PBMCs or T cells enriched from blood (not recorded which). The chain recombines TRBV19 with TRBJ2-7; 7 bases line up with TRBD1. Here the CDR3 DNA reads TGTGCCAGTACCCCCACCGGGACAGCCTCCTACGAGCAGTACTTC. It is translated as CASTPTGTASYEQYF.